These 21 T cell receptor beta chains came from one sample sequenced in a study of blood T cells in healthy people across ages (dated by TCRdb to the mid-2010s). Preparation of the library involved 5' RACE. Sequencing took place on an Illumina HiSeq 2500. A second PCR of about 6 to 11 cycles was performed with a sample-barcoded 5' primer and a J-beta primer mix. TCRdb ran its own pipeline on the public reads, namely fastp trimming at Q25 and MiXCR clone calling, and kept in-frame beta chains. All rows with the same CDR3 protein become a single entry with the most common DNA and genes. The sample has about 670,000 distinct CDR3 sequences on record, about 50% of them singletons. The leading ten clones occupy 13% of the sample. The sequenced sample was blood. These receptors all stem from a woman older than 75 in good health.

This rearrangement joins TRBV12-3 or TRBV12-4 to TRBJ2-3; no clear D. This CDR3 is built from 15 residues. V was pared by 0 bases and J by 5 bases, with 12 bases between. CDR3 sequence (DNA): TGTGCCAGCAGTTTAGCGATAGCAACCGGAGATACGCAGTATTTT. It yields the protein CASSLAIATGDTQYF.

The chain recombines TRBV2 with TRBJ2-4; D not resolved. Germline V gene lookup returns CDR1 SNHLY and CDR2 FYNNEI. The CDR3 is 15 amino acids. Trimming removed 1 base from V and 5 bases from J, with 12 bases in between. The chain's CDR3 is CASSEVRQAQNIQYF. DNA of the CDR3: TGTGCCAGCAGTGAAGTAAGGCAGGCCCAAAACATTCAGTACTTC.

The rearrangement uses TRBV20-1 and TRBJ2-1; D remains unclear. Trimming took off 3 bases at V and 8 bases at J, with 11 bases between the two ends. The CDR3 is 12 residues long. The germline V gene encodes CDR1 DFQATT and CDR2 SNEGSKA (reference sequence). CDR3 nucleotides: TGCAGTGCTAGTCCGTACGGCGATGAGCAGTTCTTC. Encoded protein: CSASPYGDEQFF.

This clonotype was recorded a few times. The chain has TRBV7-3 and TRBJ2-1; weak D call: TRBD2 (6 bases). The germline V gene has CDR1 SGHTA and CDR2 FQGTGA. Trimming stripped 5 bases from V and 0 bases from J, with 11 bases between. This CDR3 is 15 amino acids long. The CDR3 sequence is CASSRGTYSYNEQFF. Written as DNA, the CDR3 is TGTGCCAGCAGCCGCGGGACTTACTCCTACAATGAGCAGTTCTTC. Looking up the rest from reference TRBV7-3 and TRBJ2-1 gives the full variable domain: GAGVSQTPSNKVTEKGKYVELRCDPISGHTALYWYRQSLGQGPEFLIYFQGTGAADDSGLPNDRFFAVRPEGSVSTLKIQRTERGDSAVYLCASSRGTYSYNEQFFGPGTRLTVL.

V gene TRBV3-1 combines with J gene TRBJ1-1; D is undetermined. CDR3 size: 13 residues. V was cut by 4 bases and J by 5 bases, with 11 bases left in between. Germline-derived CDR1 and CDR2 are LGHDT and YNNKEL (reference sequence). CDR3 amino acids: CASSRAGGTEAFF. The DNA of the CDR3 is TGTGCCAGCAGCCGGGCGGGCGGAACTGAAGCTTTCTTT. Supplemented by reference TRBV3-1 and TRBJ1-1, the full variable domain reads DTAVSQTPKYLVTQMGNDKSIKCEQNLGHDTMYWYKQDSKKFLKIMFSYNNKELIINETVPNRFSPKSPDKAHLNLHINSLELGDSAVYFCASSRAGGTEAFFGQGTRLTVV.

CDR3 protein: CASSAQIGGSDTQYF. Here the CDR3 DNA reads TGTGCCAGCAGCGCCCAGATAGGTGGGTCAGATACGCAGTATTTT. The chain combines TRBV9 with TRBJ2-3; D is uncertain. This CDR3 spans 15 amino acids. The ends were cut back, 3 bases at V and 4 bases at J, with 15 bases in the middle. Germline values: CDR1 SGDLS, CDR2 YYNGEE.

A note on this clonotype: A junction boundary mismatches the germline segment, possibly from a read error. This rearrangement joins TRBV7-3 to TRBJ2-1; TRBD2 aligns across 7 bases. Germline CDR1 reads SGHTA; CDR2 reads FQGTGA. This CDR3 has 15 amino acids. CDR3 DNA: TGTGCCAACAGCTTAAGGGGAGCGGGGTACAATGAGCAGTTCTTC. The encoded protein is CANSLRGAGYNEQFF.

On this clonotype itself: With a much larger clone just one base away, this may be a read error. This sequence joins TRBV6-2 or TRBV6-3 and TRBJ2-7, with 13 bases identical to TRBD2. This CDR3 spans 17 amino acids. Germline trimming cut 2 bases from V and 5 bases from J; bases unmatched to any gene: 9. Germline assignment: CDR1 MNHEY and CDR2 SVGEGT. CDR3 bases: TGTGCCAGCAGTTACGGGACTAGCGGGATTAGGAGAGACGAGCAGTACTTC. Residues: CASSYGTSGIRRDEQYF.

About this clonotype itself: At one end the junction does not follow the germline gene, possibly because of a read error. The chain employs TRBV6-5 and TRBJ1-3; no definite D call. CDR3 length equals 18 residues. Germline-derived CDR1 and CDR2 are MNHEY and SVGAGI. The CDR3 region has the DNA TGTGCCAGCAGTTACTCGAAACGGCGGGAGAGCTCTGGAACCACCATATATTTT. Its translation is CASSYSKRRESSGTTIYF.

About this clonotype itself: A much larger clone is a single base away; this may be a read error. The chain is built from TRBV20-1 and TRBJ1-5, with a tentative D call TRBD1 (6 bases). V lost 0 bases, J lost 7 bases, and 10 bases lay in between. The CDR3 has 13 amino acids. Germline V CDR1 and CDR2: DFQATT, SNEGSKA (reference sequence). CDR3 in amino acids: CSARDRGGQPQHF. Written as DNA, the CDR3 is TGCAGTGCTAGAGACAGGGGAGGCCAGCCCCAGCATTTT.

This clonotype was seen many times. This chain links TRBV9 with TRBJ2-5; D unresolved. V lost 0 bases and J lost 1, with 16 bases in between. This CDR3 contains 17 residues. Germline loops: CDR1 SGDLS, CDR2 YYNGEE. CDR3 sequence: CASSVGDSQMGQETQYF. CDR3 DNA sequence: TGTGCCAGCAGCGTAGGAGACTCGCAAATGGGCCAAGAGACCCAGTACTTC. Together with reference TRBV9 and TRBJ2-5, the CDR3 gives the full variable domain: DSGVTQTPKHLITATGQRVTLRCSPRSGDLSVYWYQQSLDQGLQFLIQYYNGEERAKGNILERFSAQQFPDLHSELNLSSLELGDSALYFCASSVGDSQMGQETQYFGPGTRLLVL.

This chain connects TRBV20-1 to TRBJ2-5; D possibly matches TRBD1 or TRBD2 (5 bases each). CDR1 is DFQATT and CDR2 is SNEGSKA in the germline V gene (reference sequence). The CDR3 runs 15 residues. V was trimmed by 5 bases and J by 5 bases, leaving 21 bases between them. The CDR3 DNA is TGCAGTGCTTCTCCCCCGGGACCGGAGGTGGAGACCCAGTACTTC. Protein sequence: CSASPPGPEVETQYF.

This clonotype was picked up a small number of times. CDR3 coding DNA: TGTGCCAGCAGTCGGAGTCAAGAGAGGACCCAGTACTTC. This codes for CASSRSQERTQYF. The rearrangement joins TRBV27 to TRBJ2-5; D is unresolved. Germline CDR1 is MNHEY and CDR2 is SMNVEV (reference sequence). CDR3 length: 13 amino acids. Trimming left V 5 bases short and J 7 bases short, with 14 bases between.

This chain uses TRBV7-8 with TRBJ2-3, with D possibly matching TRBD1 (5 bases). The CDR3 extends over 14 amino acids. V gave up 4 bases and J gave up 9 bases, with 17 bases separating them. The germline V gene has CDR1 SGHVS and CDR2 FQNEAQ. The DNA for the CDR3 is TGTGCCAGCAGCTCCCACCGGACACCCGAGACGCAGTATTTT. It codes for CASSSHRTPETQYF.

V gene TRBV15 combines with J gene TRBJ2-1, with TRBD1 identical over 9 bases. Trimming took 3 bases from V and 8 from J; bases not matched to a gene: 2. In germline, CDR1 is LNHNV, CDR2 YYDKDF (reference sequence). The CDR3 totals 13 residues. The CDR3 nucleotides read TGTGCCACCAGCAGGGACAGGGGCGATGAGCAGTTCTTC. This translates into CATSRDRGDEQFF.

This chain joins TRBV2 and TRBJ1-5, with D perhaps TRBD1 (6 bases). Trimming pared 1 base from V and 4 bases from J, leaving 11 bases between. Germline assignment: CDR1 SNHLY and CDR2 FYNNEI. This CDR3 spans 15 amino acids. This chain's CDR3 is CASSEVGQPNQPQHF. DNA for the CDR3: TGTGCCAGCAGTGAAGTCGGACAGCCAAATCAGCCCCAGCATTTT.

The CDR3 protein is CASSFLVHKSSSGNTIYF. The CDR3 DNA is TGTGCCAGCAGTTTTTTGGTGCACAAGTCCTCCTCTGGAAACACCATATATTTT. The J gene is TRBJ1-3, the V gene TRBV12-3 or TRBV12-4; D gene unclear. There are 18 residues in the CDR3. V gave up 3 bases and J gave up 0 bases, with 18 bases separating them.

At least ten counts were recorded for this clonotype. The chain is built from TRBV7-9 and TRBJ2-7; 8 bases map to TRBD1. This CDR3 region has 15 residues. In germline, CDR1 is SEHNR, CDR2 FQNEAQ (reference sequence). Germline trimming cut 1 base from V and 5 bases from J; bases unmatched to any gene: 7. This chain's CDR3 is CASSLVLDRVHEQYF. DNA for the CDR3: TGTGCCAGCAGCTTAGTCCTGGACAGGGTCCACGAGCAGTACTTC.

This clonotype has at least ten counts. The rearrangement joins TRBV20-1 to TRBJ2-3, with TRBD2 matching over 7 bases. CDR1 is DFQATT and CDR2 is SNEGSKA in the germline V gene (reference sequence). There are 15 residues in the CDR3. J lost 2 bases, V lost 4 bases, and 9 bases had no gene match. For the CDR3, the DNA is TGCAGTGCTACCGATCCGGGACTACCCACAGATACGCAGTATTTT. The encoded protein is CSATDPGLPTDTQYF.

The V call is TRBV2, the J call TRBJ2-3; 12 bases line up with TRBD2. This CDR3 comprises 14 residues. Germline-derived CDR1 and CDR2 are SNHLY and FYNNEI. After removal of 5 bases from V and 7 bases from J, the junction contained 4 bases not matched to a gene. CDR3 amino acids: CASSRTSGAYTQYF. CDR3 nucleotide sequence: TGTGCCAGCAGTCGGACTAGCGGGGCATATACGCAGTATTTT.

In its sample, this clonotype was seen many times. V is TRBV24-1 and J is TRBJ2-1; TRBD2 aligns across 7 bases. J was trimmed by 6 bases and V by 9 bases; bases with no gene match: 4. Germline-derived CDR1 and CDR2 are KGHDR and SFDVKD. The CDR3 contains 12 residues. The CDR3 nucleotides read TGTGCCACCCGAGGGGAGGGCAATGAGCAGTTCTTC. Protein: CATRGEGNEQFF.